This T cell receptor beta chain was profiled in a study of T cells in Graves' hyperthyroidism and ophthalmopathy. This clonotype was seen at least ten times. CDR1 is SEHNR, CDR2 FQNEAQ, per germline (reference sequence). Trimming pared 0 bases from V and 2 bases from J, leaving 8 bases between. This CDR3 has 15 amino acids. Amplified regions were TCR beta CDR3 sequences from RNA transcripts. With the HTBI primer set, the TCR CDR3 went through a first round of RT-PCR. TCRdb called the multiplex PCR reads again in MiXCR, with one record for every CDR3 protein. The data contain 700,000 or so distinct CDR3 sequences, 16% of them seen just once; the ten biggest clones take up around 7.7%.

The chain carries TRBV7-9 and TRBJ2-1, with TRBD2 as a possible D gene (5 bases). This clonotype originated in a man aged 18 to 29 with Graves' hyperthyroidism. The sample taken for sequencing was blood. The CDR3 reads CASSLASGTYNEQFF. The CDR3 DNA reads as TGTGCCAGCAGCTTAGCGAGCGGTACCTACAATGAGCAGTTCTTC. Variable domain in full (rest from reference TRBV7-9 and TRBJ2-1): DTGVSQNPRHKITKRGQNVTFRCDPISEHNRLYWYRQTLGQGPEFLTYFQNEAQLEKSRLLSDRFSAERPKGSFSTLEIQRTEQGDSAMYLCASSLASGTYNEQFFGPGTRLTVL.